Listed here is a single T cell receptor (beta chain). Germline V gene data show CDR1 as SGHNT and CDR2 as YYREEE (reference sequence). The CDR3 is 13 residues long. The ends were cut back, 6 bases at V and 0 bases at J, with 9 bases in the middle. This entry is derived from a study of cytotoxic CD8 clonotypes in ibrutinib-treated CLL. Target depth was 1 in 200,000 to 1 in 1 million T cells, about 10x per clonotype. Data came from immunoSEQ multiplex PCR; TCRdb stores just in-frame clones and leaves some out. The sample carries 200,000 to 250,000 clones, 70% recorded once. The material sequenced was PBMCs, taken after 24 months of ibrutinib treatment. The receptor's source is a human donor with chronic lymphocytic leukemia. The chain is built from TRBV5-4 and TRBJ1-1; D remains ambiguous. In DNA form, the CDR3 reads TGTGCCAGCACCTCAACAGTGAACACTGAAGCTTTCTTT. Protein sequence: CASTSTVNTEAFF.